This TCR beta chain came from a study of OX40 agonist ivuxolimab in advanced cancers. Study-level background: The dose of intravenous ivuxolimab that patients received every 2 weeks ranged from 0.01 to 10 mg/kg.

Unmatched junction bases numbered 4, after V lost 4 bases and J lost 2 bases. This CDR3 comprises 16 residues. The V gene's germline CDR1 is SGHTA and CDR2 FQGNSA. A note on this clone: Its antigen is not identified.

Clones were sequenced by immunoSEQ multiplex PCR, and TCRdb holds only the in-frame ones, with some missing. Of tens of thousands of clones in the sample, approximately 94% were seen once. Regarding the study as a whole: At doses 0.1 to 3.0 mg/kg, CD4+ and CD8+ clones expanded.

This rearrangement joins TRBV7-2 to TRBJ2-7; 14 bases fit TRBD2. The sequenced sample was CD4+ or CD8+ T cells sorted from blood, obtained in a trial of the OX40 agonist ivuxolimab. The receptor's source is an adult with an advanced solid tumor such as melanoma, head and neck, liver or kidney cancer. The CDR3 spells CASSYGLAGGAYEQYF. The DNA for the CDR3 is TGTGCCAGCAGCTACGGACTAGCGGGAGGCGCCTACGAGCAGTACTTC. Together with reference TRBV7-2 and TRBJ2-7, the CDR3 gives the full variable domain: GAGVSQSPSNKVTEKGKDVELRCDPISGHTALYWYRQSLGQGLEFLIYFQGNSAPDKSGLPSDRFSAERTGGSVSTLTIQRTQQEDSAVYLCASSYGLAGGAYEQYFGPGTRLTVT.